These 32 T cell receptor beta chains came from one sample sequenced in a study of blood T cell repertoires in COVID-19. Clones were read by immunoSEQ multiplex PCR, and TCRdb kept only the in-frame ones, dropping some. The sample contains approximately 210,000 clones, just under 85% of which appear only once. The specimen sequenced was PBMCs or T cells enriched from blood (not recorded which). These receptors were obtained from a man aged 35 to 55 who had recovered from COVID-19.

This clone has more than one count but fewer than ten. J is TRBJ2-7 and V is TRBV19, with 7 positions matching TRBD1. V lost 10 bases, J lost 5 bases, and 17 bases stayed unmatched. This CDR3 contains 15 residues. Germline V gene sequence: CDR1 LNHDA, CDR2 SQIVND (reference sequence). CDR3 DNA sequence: TGTGCCACCGCCCCCCAGACAGGGCTCAGGAACGAGCAGTACTTC. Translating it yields CATAPQTGLRNEQYF.

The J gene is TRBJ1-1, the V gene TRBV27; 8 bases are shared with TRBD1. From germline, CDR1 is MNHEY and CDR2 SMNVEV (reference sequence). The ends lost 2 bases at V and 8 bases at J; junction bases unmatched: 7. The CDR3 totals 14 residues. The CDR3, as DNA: TGTGCCAGCAGTTTACGACAGGGGCCGGGGGAAGCTTTCTTT. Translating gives CASSLRQGPGEAFF.

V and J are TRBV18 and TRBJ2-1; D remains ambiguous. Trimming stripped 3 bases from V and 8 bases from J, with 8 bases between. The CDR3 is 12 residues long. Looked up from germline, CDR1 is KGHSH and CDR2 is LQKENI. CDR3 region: CASSPSRDEQFF. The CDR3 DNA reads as TGTGCCAGCTCACCGTCCCGGGATGAGCAGTTCTTC.

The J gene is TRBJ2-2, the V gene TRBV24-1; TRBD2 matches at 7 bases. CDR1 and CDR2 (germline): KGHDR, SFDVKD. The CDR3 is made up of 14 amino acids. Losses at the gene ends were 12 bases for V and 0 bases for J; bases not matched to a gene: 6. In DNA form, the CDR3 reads TGTGCCGCGGGGAGGGCATCGAACACCGGGGAGCTGTTTTTT. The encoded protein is CAAGRASNTGELFF.

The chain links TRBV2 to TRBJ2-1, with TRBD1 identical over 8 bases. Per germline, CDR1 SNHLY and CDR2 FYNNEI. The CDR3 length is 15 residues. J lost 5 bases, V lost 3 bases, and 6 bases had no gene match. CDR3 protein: CASSDRQGRHNEQFF. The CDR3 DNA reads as TGTGCCAGCAGTGACCGACAGGGGAGGCACAATGAGCAGTTCTTC.

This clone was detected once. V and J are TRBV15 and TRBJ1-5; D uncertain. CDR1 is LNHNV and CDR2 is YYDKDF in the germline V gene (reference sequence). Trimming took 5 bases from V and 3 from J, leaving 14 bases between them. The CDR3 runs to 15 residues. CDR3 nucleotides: TGTGCCACCAGCCCCCCCGGGATCTCCAATCAGCCCCAGCATTTT. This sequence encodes CATSPPGISNQPQHF.

CDR3 in DNA: TGTGCCAGCATCACCATGGGGGGGTCTAATGAAAAACTGTTTTTT. It encodes CASITMGGSNEKLFF. This chain links TRBV7-9 with TRBJ1-4; a weak D match, TRBD1 (5 bases). V gave up 7 bases and J gave up 3 bases, with 15 bases separating them. The CDR3 consists of 15 residues. In germline, CDR1 is SEHNR, CDR2 FQNEAQ (reference sequence).

The CDR3 reads CASSFGGTSVPKEQYF. As DNA, the CDR3 is TGTGCCAGCAGCTTTGGCGGGACTAGCGTCCCGAAGGAGCAGTACTTC. This chain joins TRBV7-8 and TRBJ2-7; 10 nucleotides align to TRBD2. V lost 3 bases and J lost 7; bases outside the gene matches: 12. The CDR3 covers 16 residues. Germline lookup yields CDR1 SGHVS and CDR2 FQNEAQ. Full variable domain (remainder filled in from reference TRBV7-8 and TRBJ2-7): GAGVSQSPRYKVAKRGQDVALRCDPISGHVSLFWYQQALGQGPEFLTYFQNEAQLDKSGLPSDRFFAERPEGSVSTLKIQRTQQEDSAVYLCASSFGGTSVPKEQYFGPGTRLTVT.

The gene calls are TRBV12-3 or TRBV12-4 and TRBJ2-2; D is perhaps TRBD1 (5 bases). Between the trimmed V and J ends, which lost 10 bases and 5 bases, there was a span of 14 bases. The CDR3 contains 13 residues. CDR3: CANQGGPTGELFF. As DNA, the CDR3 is TGTGCCAATCAGGGTGGGCCTACCGGGGAGCTGTTTTTT.

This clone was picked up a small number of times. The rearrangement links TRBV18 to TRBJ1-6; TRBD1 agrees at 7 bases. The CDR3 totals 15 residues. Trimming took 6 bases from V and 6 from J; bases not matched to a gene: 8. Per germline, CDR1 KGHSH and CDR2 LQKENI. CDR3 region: CASSETGQFNSPLHF. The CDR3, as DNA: TGTGCCAGCTCCGAGACAGGGCAATTTAATTCACCCCTCCACTTT.

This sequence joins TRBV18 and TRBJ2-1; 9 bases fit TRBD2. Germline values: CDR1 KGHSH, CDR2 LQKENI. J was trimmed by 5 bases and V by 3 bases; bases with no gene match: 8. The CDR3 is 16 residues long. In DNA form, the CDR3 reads TGTGCCAGCTCACCCAGTATAGCGGGGGAACACAATGAGCAGTTCTTC. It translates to CASSPSIAGEHNEQFF.

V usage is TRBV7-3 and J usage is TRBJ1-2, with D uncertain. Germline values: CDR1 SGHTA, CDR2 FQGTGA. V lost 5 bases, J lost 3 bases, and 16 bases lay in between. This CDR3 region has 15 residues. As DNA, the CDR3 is TGTGCCAGCAGCCCATCCACGGGTACTCACTATGGCTACACCTTC. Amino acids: CASSPSTGTHYGYTF.

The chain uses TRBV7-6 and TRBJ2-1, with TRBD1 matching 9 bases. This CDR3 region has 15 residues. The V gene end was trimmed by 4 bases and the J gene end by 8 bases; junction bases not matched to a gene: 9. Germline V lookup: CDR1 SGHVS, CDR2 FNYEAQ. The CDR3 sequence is CASSSRQGGQDEQFF. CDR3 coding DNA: TGTGCCAGCAGCTCCAGACAGGGGGGCCAGGATGAGCAGTTCTTC.

In DNA, the CDR3 is TGTGCCAGCAGTGGAGCGAGCTCTGGAAACACCATATATTTT. Protein: CASSGASSGNTIYF. The chain links TRBV6-2 or TRBV6-3 to TRBJ1-3, with D unresolved. Between the trimmed V and J ends, which lost 5 bases and 0 bases, there was a span of 8 bases. Germline V gene data show CDR1 as MNHEY and CDR2 as SVGEGT. There are 14 residues in the CDR3.

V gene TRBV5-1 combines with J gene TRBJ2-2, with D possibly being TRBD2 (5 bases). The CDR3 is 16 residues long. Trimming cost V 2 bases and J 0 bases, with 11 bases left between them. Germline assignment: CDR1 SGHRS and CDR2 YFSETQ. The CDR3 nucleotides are TGCGCCAGCAGCTTTTTATCCGGGACGAACACCGGGGAGCTGTTTTTT. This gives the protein CASSFLSGTNTGELFF. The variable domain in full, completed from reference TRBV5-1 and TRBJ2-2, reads KAGVTQTPRYLIKTRGQQVTLSCSPISGHRSVSWYQQTPGQGLQFLFEYFSETQRNKGNFPGRFSGRQFSNSRSEMNVSTLELGDSALYLCASSFLSGTNTGELFFGEGSRLTVL.

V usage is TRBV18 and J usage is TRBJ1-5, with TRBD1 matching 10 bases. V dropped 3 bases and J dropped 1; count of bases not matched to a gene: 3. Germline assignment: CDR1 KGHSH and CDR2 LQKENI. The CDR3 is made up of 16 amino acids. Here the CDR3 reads CASSPTGGLSNQPQHF. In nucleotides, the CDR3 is TGTGCCAGCTCACCGACAGGGGGCCTGAGCAATCAGCCCCAGCATTTT.

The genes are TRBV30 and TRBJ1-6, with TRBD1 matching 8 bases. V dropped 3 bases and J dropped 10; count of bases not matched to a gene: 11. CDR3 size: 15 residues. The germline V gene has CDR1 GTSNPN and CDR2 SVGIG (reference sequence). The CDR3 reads CAWRVSGGMGSPLHF. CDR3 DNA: TGTGCCTGGAGAGTGTCAGGGGGCATGGGATCACCCCTCCACTTT.

The CDR3 protein is CASSPGTLSPLHF. In DNA form, the CDR3 reads TGTGCCAGCAGCCCCGGGACACTTTCACCCCTCCACTTT. The rearrangement uses TRBV7-3 and TRBJ1-6; perhaps TRBD1 as D (6 bases). Germline values: CDR1 SGHTA, CDR2 FQGTGA. V was pared by 5 bases and J by 9 bases, with 11 bases between. This CDR3 has 13 residues.

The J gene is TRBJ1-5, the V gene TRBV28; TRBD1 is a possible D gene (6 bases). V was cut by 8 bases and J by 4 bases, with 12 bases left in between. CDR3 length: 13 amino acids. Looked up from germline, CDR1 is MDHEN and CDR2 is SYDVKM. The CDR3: CASHGQTNQPQHF. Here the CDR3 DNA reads TGTGCCAGCCACGGACAGACAAATCAGCCCCAGCATTTT. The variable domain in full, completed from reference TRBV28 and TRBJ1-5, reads DVKVTQSSRYLVKRTGEKVFLECVQDMDHENMFWYRQDPGLGLRLIYFSYDVKMKEKGDIPEGYSVSREKKERFSLILESASTNQTSMYLCASHGQTNQPQHFGDGTRLSIL.

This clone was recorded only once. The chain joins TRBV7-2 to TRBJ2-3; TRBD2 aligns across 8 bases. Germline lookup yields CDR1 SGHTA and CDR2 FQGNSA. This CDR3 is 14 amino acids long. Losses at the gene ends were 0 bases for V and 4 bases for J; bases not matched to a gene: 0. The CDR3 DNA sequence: TGTGCCAGCAGCTTAGCCGGGAGGGCAGATACGCAGTATTTT. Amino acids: CASSLAGRADTQYF.

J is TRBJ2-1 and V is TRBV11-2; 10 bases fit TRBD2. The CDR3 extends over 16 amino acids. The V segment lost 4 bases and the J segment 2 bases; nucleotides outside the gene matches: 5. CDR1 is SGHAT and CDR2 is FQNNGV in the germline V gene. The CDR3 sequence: CASSSASGSAYNEQFF. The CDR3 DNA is TGTGCCAGCAGCTCCGCTAGCGGGAGTGCCTACAATGAGCAGTTCTTC.

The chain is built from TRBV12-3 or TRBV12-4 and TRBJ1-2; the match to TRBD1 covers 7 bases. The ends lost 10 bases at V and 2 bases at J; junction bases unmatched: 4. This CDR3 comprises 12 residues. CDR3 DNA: TGTGCCACCACAGGGGACAACTATGGCTACACCTTC. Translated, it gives CATTGDNYGYTF.

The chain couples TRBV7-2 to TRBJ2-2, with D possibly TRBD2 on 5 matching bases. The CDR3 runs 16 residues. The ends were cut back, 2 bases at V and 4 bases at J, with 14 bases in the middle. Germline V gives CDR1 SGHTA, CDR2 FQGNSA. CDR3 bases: TGTGCCAGCAGCTTATTAGGTGGCGCGGGCACCGGGGAGCTGTTTTTT. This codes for CASSLLGGAGTGELFF.

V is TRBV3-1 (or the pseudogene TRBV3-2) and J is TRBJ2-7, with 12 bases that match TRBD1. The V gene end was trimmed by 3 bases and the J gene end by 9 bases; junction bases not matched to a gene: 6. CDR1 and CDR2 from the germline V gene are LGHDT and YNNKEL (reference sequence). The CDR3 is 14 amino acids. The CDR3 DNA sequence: TGTGCCAGCAGCCATGGCGGGACAGGGGGCCGGCAGTACTTC. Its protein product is CASSHGGTGGRQYF.

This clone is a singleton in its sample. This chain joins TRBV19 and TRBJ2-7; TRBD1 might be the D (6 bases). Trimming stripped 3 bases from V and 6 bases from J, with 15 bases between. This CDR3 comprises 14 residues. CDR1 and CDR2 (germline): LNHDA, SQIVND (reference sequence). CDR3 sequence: CASSISGAVGEQYF. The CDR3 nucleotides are TGTGCCAGTAGTATCTCAGGGGCAGTAGGCGAGCAGTACTTC.

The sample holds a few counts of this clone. CDR3 sequence reads: CASSKAESGGEKLFF. CDR3 in DNA: TGTGCCAGCAGCAAAGCCGAATCGGGGGGTGAAAAACTGTTTTTT. This sequence joins TRBV21-1 and TRBJ1-4. TRBV21-1 is marked as a pseudogene. The CDR3 sequence is 15 residues long.

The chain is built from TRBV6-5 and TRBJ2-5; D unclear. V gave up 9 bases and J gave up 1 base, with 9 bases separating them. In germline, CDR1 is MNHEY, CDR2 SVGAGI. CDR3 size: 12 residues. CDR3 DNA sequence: TGTGCCAGTGGAGACCCCCAAGAGACCCAGTACTTC. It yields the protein CASGDPQETQYF.

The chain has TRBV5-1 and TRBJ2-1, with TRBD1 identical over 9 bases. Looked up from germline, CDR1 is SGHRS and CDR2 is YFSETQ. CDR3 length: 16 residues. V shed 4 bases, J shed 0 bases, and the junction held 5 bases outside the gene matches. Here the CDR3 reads CASSTGTGSSYNEQFF. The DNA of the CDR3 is TGCGCCAGCAGCACCGGGACAGGGAGCTCCTACAATGAGCAGTTCTTC.

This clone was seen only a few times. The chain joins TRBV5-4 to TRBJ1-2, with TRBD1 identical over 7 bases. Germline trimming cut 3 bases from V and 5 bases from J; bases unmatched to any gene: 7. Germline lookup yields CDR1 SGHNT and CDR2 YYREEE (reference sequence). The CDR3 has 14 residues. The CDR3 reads CASSSRGEPYGYTF. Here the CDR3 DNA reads TGTGCCAGCAGCTCCAGGGGGGAACCTTATGGCTACACCTTC.

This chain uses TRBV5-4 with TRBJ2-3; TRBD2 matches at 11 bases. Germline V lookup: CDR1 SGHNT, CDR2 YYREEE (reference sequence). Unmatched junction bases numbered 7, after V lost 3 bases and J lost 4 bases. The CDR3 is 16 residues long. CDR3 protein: CASSSLAGGPPDTQYF. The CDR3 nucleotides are TGTGCCAGCAGCTCATTAGCGGGAGGGCCCCCAGATACGCAGTATTTT.

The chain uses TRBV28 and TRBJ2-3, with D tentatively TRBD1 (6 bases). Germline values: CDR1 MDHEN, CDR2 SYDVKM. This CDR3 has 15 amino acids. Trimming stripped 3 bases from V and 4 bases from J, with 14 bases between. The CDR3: CASSFAGARADTQYF. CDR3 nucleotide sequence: TGTGCCAGCAGTTTTGCAGGGGCAAGAGCAGATACGCAGTATTTT.

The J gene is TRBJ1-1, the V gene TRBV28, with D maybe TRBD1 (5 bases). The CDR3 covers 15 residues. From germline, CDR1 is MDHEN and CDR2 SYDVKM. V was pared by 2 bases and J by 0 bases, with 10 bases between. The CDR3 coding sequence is TGTGCCAGCAGTTTAATGGGGGGACTGAACACTGAAGCTTTCTTT. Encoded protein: CASSLMGGLNTEAFF.